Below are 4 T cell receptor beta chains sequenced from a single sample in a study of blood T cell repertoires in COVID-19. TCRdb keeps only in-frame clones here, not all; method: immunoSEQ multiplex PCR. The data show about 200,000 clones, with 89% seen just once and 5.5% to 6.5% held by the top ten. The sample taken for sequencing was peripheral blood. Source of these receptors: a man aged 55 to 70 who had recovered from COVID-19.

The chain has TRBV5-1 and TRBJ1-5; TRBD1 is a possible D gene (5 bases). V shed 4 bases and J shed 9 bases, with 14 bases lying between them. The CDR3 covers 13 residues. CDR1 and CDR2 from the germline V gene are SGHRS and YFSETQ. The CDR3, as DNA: TGCGCCAGCAGCCGGGACTTCTCTGGGCCCCAGCATTTT. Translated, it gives CASSRDFSGPQHF.

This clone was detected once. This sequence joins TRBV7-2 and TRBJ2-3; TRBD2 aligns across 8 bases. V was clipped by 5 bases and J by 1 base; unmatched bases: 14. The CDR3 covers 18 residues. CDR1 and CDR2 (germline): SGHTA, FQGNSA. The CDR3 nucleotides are TGTGCCAGCAGCCCTCATCCAGGGCTAGCGGGCCGCACAGATACGCAGTATTTT. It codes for CASSPHPGLAGRTDTQYF. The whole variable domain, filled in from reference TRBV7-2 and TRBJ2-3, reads GAGVSQSPSNKVTEKGKDVELRCDPISGHTALYWYRQSLGQGLEFLIYFQGNSAPDKSGLPSDRFSAERTGGSVSTLTIQRTQQEDSAVYLCASSPHPGLAGRTDTQYFGPGTRLTVL.

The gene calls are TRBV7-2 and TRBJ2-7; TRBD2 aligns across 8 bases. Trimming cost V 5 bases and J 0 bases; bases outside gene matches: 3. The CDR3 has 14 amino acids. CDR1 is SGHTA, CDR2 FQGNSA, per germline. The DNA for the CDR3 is TGTGCCAGCAGCCGGGAGGGGAACTCCTACGAGCAGTACTTC. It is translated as CASSREGNSYEQYF.

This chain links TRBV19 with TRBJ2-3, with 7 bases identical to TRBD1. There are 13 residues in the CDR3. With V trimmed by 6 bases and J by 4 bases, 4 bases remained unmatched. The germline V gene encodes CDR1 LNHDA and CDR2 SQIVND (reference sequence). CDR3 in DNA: TGTGCCAGTAGCAACAGGGGCCCAGATACGCAGTATTTT. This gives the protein CASSNRGPDTQYF.